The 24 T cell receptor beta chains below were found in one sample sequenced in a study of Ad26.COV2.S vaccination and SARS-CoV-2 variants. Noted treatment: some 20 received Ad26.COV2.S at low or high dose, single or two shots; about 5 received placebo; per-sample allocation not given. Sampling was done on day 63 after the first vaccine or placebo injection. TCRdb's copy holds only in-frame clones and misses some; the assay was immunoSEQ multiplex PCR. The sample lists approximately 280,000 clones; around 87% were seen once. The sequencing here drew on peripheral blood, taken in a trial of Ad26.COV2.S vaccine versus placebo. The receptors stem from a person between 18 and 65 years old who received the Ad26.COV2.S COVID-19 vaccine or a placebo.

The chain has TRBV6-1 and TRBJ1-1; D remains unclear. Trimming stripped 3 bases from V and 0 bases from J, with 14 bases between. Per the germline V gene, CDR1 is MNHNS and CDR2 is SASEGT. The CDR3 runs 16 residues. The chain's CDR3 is CASSEPYGFMNTEAFF. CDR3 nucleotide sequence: TGTGCCAGCAGTGAGCCGTACGGTTTCATGAACACTGAAGCTTTCTTT.

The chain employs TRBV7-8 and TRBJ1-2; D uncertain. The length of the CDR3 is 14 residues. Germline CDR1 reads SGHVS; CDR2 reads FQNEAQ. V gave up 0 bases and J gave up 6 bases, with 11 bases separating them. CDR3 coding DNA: TGTGCCAGCAGCTTAGCGCTCACGGAGGATGGCTACACCTTC. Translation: CASSLALTEDGYTF. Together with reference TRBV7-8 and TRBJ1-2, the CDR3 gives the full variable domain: GAGVSQSPRYKVAKRGQDVALRCDPISGHVSLFWYQQALGQGPEFLTYFQNEAQLDKSGLPSDRFFAERPEGSVSTLKIQRTQQEDSAVYLCASSLALTEDGYTFGSGTRLTVV.

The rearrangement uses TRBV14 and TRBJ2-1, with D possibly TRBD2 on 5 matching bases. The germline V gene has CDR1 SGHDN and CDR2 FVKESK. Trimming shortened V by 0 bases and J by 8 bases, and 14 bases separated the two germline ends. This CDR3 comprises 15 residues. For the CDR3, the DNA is TGTGCCAGCAGCCAAGAGAGCTGGAGGAGTGATGAGCAGTTCTTC. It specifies CASSQESWRSDEQFF.

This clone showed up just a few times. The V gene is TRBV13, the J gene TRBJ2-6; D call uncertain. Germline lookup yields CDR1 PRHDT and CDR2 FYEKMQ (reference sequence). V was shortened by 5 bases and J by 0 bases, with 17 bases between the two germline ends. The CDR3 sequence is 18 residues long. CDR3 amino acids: CASSRFSRVSSGANVLTF. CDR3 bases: TGTGCCAGCAGCCGATTTTCCCGGGTGAGCTCTGGGGCCAACGTCCTGACTTTC.

The CDR3 DNA follows: TGTGCCAGCAAAGGGGGTCAGTGGGGGACTGAAGCTTTCTTT. Protein product: CASKGGQWGTEAFF. This sequence joins TRBV6-5 and TRBJ1-1, with a possible D match to TRBD1 (6 bases). V dropped 7 bases and J dropped 5 bases, with 17 bases sitting between them. Germline V gives CDR1 MNHEY, CDR2 SVGAGI. There are 14 residues in the CDR3.

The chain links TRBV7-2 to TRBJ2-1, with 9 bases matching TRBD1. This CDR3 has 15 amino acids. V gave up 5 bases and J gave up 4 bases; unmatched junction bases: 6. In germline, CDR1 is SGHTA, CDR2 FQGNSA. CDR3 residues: CASSPPGQGYNEQFF. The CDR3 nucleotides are TGTGCCAGCAGCCCCCCGGGACAGGGTTACAATGAGCAGTTCTTC.

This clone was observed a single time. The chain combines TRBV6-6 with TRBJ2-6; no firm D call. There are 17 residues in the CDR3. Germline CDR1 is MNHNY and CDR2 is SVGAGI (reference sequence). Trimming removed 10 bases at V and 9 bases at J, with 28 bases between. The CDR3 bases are TGTGCCACCACTCGGGCAGTCCCTGGCCAAACACTCAACGTCCTGACTTTC. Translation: CATTRAVPGQTLNVLTF.

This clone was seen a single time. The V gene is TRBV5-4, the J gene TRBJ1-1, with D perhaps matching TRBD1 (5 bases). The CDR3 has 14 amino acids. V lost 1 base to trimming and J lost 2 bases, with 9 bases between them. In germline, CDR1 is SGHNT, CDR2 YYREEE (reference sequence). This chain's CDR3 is CASSLRGGNTEAFF. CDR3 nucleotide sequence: TGTGCCAGCAGCTTGCGGGGGGGTAACACTGAAGCTTTCTTT.

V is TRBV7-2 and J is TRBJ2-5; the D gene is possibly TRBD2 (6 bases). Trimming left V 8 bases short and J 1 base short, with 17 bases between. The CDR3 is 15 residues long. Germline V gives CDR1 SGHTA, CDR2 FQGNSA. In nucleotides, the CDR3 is TGTGCCAGCTCCTCATGGGCGGGAATCCAAGAGACCCAGTACTTC. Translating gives CASSSWAGIQETQYF. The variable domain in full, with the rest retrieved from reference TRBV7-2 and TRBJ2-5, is GAGVSQSPSNKVTEKGKDVELRCDPISGHTALYWYRQSLGQGLEFLIYFQGNSAPDKSGLPSDRFSAERTGGSVSTLTIQRTQQEDSAVYLCASSSWAGIQETQYFGPGTRLLVL.

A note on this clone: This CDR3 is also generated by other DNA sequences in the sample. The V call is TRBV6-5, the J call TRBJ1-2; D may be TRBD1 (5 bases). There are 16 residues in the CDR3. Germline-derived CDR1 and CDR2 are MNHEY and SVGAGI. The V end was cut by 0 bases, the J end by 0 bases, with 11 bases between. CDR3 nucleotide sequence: TGTGCCAGCAGTTACTCTGGCCTGGGGGCTAACTATGGCTACACCTTC. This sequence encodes CASSYSGLGANYGYTF.

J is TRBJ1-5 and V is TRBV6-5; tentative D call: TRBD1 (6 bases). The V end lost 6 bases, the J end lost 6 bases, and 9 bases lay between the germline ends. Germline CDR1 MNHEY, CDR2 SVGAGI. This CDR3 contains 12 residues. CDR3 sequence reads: CASRTGTQPQHF. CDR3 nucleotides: TGTGCCAGCAGGACAGGCACTCAGCCCCAGCATTTT.

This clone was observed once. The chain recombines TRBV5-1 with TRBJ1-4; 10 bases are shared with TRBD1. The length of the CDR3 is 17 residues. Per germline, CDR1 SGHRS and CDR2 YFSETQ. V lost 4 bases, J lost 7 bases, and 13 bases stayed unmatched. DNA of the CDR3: TGCGCCAGCAGCCAAGGACAGGGGGGCCCTGTTGGTGAAAAACTGTTTTTT. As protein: CASSQGQGGPVGEKLFF.

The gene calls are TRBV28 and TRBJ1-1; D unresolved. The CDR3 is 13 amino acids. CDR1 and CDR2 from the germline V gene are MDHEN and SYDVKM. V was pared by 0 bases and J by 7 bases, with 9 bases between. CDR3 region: CASSLWAADEAFF. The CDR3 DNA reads TGTGCCAGCAGTTTATGGGCAGCTGATGAAGCTTTCTTT.

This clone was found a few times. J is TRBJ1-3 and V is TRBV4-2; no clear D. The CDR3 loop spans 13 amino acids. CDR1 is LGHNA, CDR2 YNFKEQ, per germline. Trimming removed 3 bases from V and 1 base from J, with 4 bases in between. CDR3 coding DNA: TGTGCCAGCAGCCAGGATTCTGGAAACACCATATATTTT. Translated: CASSQDSGNTIYF.

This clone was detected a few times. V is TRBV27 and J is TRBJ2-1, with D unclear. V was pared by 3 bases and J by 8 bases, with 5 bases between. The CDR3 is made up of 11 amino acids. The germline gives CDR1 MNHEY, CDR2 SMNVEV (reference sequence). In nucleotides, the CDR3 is TGTGCCAGCAGTTTTTTTGATGAGCAGTTCTTC. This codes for CASSFFDEQFF.

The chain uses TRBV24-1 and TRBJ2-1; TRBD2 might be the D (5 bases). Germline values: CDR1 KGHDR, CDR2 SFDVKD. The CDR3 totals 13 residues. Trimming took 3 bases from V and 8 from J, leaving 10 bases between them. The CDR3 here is CATSDVSDYEQFF. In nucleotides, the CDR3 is TGTGCCACCAGTGATGTATCGGACTATGAGCAGTTCTTC.

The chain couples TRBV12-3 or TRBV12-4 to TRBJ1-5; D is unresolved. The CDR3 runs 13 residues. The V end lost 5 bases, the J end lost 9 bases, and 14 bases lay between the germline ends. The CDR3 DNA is TGTGCCAGCAGTCCGGGCCGAGAATGGCCCCAGCATTTT. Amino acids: CASSPGREWPQHF.

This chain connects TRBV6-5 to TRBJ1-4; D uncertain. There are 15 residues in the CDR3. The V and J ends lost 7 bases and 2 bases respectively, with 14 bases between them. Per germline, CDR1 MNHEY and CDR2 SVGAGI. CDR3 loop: CASNIGGGTNEKLFF. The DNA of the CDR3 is TGTGCCAGCAATATCGGTGGTGGGACTAATGAAAAACTGTTTTTT.

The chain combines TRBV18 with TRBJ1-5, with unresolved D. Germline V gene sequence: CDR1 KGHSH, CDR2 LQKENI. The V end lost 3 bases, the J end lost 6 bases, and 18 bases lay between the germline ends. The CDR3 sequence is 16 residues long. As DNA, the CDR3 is TGTGCCAGCTCACCTACCCCGTCGGGGTTGGGTCAGCCCCAGCATTTT. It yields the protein CASSPTPSGLGQPQHF.

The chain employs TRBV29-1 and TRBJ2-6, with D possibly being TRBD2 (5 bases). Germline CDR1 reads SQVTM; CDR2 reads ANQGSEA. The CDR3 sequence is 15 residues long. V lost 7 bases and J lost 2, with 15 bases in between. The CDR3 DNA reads TGCAGCGCGCGGGTGGGGTTTACTGGGGCCAACGTCCTGACTTTC. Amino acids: CSARVGFTGANVLTF.

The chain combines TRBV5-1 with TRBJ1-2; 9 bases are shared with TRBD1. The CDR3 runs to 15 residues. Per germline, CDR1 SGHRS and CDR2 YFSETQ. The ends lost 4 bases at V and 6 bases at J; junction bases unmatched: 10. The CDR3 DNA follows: TGCGCCAGCAGCCTAGACCGGGACAGGGCCGATGGCTACACCTTC. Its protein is CASSLDRDRADGYTF.

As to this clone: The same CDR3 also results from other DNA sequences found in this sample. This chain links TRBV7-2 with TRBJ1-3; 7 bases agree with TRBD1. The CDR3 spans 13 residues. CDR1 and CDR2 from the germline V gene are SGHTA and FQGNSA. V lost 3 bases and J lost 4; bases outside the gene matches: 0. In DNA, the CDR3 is TGTGCCAGCAGCTTGGACAGGGGAAACACCATATATTTT. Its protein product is CASSLDRGNTIYF.

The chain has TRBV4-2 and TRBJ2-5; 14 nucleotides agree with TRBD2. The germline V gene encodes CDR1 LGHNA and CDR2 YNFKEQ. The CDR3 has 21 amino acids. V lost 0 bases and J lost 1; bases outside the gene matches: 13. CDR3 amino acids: CASSQDLWTSGRRTPQETQYF. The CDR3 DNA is TGTGCCAGCAGCCAAGACCTATGGACTAGCGGGAGGCGGACACCCCAAGAGACCCAGTACTTC.

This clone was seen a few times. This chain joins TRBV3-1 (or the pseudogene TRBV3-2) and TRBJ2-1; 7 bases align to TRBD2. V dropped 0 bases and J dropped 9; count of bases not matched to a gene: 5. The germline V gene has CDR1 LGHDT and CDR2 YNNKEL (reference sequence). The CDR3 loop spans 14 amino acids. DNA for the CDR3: TGTGCCAGCAGCCAAGATACGGGGGGAATTGAGCAGTTCTTC. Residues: CASSQDTGGIEQFF.